This T cell receptor (beta chain) originates from a study of tumor-infiltrating lymphocytes in primary liver carcinoma. The CDR3 runs 13 residues. Trimming took 8 bases from V and 6 from J, leaving 15 bases between them. The germline V gene encodes CDR1 SGHRS and CDR2 YFSETQ. Co-extraction of RNA and DNA was performed on about 20-32 mg of unsorted bulk tissue. Each participant had primary liver carcinoma, and surgical resection was the treatment. Making TCR beta cDNA involved around 540 ng total RNA and a constant-region primer. For TCR beta, libraries were produced by three nested multiplex PCR rounds using slightly modified ARM-PCR. TRBV1-TRBV30 forward primers paired with a C-beta reverse primer drove the first two PCR rounds, ten to eleven cycles each. Each CDR3 protein is one row after TCRdb ran MiXCR on the multiplex PCR reads. The sample carries 95,000 to 150,000 distinct CDR3 sequences, approximately 71% recorded once.

The source material was tumor-adjacent normal liver tissue. The TCR comes from a woman in her fifties or sixties with primary liver carcinoma and hepatitis B virus infection. This chain links TRBV5-1 with TRBJ2-1, with D unclear. CDR3 coding DNA: TGCGCCAGGAGACCCGATGCCACCAATGAGCAGTTCTTC. It yields the protein CARRPDATNEQFF.